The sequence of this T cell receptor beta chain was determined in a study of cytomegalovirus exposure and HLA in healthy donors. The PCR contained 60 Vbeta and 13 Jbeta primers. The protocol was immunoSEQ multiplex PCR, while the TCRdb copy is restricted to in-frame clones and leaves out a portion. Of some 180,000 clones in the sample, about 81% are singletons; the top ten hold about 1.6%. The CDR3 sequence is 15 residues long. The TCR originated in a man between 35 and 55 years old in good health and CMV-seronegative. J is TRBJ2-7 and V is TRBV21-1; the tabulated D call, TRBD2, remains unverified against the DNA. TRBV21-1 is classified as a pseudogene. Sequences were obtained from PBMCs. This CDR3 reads CASGLRTSGDYEQYF. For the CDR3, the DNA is TGTGCCAGCGGGCTGAGGACTAGCGGAGACTACGAGCAGTACTTC.